The rows below give T cell receptor beta chains drawn from one sample of a study of vaccination effects on CD4 cells after COVID-19. These TCRs are of unknown antigen specificity. Data came from immunoSEQ multiplex PCR; TCRdb stores just in-frame clones and leaves some out. Of around 53,000 clones listed, about 77% are singletons. Material: CD4+ T cells from PBMCs cultured with HIV peptides, obtained before COVID-19 vaccination. These TCRs come from a human donor who had a prior SARS-CoV-2 infection. Both conserved end residues are part of each CDR3. Each record gives: D gene, J gene, V gene, clone size, CDR3 protein, CDR3 DNA. The D gene is left open where the match is weak. Some rows mark clone size as missing; the rest say once, few, many or name a class of expanded clone.

d_call: .
j_call: TRBJ2-3
v_call: TRBV2
clone_size: .
cdr3_aa: CASGALESADTQYF
cdr3_nt: TGTGCCAGCGGAGCACTCGAGAGCGCAGATACGCAGTATTTT

d_call: .
j_call: TRBJ2-2
v_call: TRBV18
clone_size: .
cdr3_aa: CASSPATGATGELFF
cdr3_nt: TGTGCCAGCTCACCTGCGACAGGAGCCACCGGGGAGCTGTTTTTT

d_call: .
j_call: TRBJ2-3
v_call: TRBV20-1
clone_size: few
cdr3_aa: CRADSPDTQYF
cdr3_nt: TGCAGGGCGGACTCCCCGGATACGCAGTATTTT

d_call: .
j_call: TRBJ2-3
v_call: TRBV9
clone_size: .
cdr3_aa: CASSVALHTDTQYF
cdr3_nt: TGTGCCAGCAGCGTAGCGCTCCACACAGATACGCAGTATTTT

d_call: .
j_call: TRBJ1-1
v_call: TRBV19
clone_size: .
cdr3_aa: CASSQGGRGTEAFF
cdr3_nt: TGTGCCAGTAGTCAGGGTGGCAGAGGGACTGAAGCTTTCTTT

d_call: TRBD2
j_call: TRBJ2-3
v_call: TRBV19
clone_size: .
cdr3_aa: CARRLAGDIDTQYF
cdr3_nt: TGTGCCAGACGACTAGCGGGAGATATAGATACGCAGTATTTT

d_call: .
j_call: TRBJ2-1
v_call: TRBV2
clone_size: .
cdr3_aa: CASSDPQGGEQFF
cdr3_nt: TGTGCCAGCAGTGACCCCCAGGGGGGAGAGCAGTTCTTC

d_call: .
j_call: TRBJ1-5
v_call: TRBV18
clone_size: .
cdr3_aa: CASSPPGRGGNQPQHF
cdr3_nt: TGTGCCAGCTCACCACCGGGGAGAGGTGGCAATCAGCCCCAGCATTTT

d_call: .
j_call: TRBJ1-2
v_call: TRBV6-5
clone_size: .
cdr3_aa: CASSSRNVNYGYTF
cdr3_nt: TGTGCCAGCAGTTCCAGAAATGTAAACTATGGCTACACCTTC

d_call: .
j_call: TRBJ2-5
v_call: TRBV7-2
clone_size: medium-sized
cdr3_aa: CASSLGSRSGQETQYF
cdr3_nt: TGTGCCAGCAGCTTAGGATCGCGATCAGGCCAAGAGACCCAGTACTTC

d_call: TRBD2
j_call: TRBJ2-5
v_call: TRBV27
clone_size: once
cdr3_aa: CASGRLAGGGETQYF
cdr3_nt: TGTGCCAGCGGCCGGCTAGCGGGAGGAGGGGAGACCCAGTACTTC

d_call: TRBD1
j_call: TRBJ2-1
v_call: TRBV5-4
clone_size: .
cdr3_aa: CASSLVRDRGDEQFF
cdr3_nt: TGTGCCAGCAGCTTGGTTAGGGACAGAGGGGATGAGCAGTTCTTC

d_call: .
j_call: TRBJ1-1
v_call: TRBV28
clone_size: .
cdr3_aa: CASSPVGGKAEAFF
cdr3_nt: TGTGCCAGCAGCCCGGTGGGGGGGAAAGCTGAAGCTTTCTTT

d_call: .
j_call: TRBJ2-6
v_call: TRBV10-3
clone_size: .
cdr3_aa: CAIRPWAGANVLTF
cdr3_nt: TGTGCCATCAGGCCCTGGGCTGGGGCCAACGTCCTGACTTTC

d_call: .
j_call: TRBJ1-1
v_call: TRBV7-8
clone_size: .
cdr3_aa: CASSLAWVNTEAFF
cdr3_nt: TGTGCCAGCAGCTTAGCTTGGGTGAACACTGAAGCTTTCTTT

d_call: TRBD1
j_call: TRBJ1-4
v_call: TRBV18
clone_size: once
cdr3_aa: CASSPRTGSNEKLFF
cdr3_nt: TGTGCCAGCTCACCTCGGACAGGTTCTAATGAAAAACTGTTTTTT

d_call: .
j_call: TRBJ1-1
v_call: TRBV5-1
clone_size: few
cdr3_aa: CASSLDRLNTEAFF
cdr3_nt: TGCGCCAGCAGCCTTGACAGACTGAACACTGAAGCTTTCTTT

d_call: .
j_call: TRBJ1-4
v_call: TRBV30
clone_size: .
cdr3_aa: CACATNLNEKLFF
cdr3_nt: TGTGCCTGTGCGACAAACCTGAATGAAAAACTGTTTTTT

d_call: TRBD2
j_call: TRBJ2-1
v_call: TRBV5-1
clone_size: .
cdr3_aa: CASSSIAGVGNEQFF
cdr3_nt: TGCGCCAGCAGCTCTATAGCGGGAGTGGGCAATGAGCAGTTCTTC

d_call: TRBD1
j_call: TRBJ1-2
v_call: TRBV19
clone_size: .
cdr3_aa: CASSPSTGQGAGGYTF
cdr3_nt: TGTGCCAGTAGCCCAAGCACGGGACAGGGGGCAGGTGGCTACACCTTC

d_call: TRBD1
j_call: TRBJ2-7
v_call: TRBV5-1
clone_size: .
cdr3_aa: CASSLGQGQPTGQYF
cdr3_nt: TGCGCCAGCAGCCTGGGACAGGGGCAACCTACGGGGCAGTACTTC

d_call: .
j_call: TRBJ2-1
v_call: TRBV5-6
clone_size: .
cdr3_aa: CASSFYHEQFF
cdr3_nt: TGTGCCAGCAGCTTCTACCATGAGCAGTTCTTC

d_call: .
j_call: TRBJ2-7
v_call: TRBV6-6
clone_size: .
cdr3_aa: CASHGRAGNFYEQYF
cdr3_nt: TGTGCCAGCCACGGAAGGGCGGGGAACTTCTACGAGCAGTACTTC

d_call: TRBD2
j_call: TRBJ2-3
v_call: TRBV9
clone_size: .
cdr3_aa: CASSVGGTSIDTQYF
cdr3_nt: TGTGCCAGCAGCGTAGGGGGGACTAGCATAGATACGCAGTATTTT

d_call: TRBD2
j_call: TRBJ2-2
v_call: TRBV9
clone_size: .
cdr3_aa: CASSVAVTSGGQSTGELFF
cdr3_nt: TGTGCCAGCAGCGTAGCTGTAACTAGCGGGGGGCAAAGCACCGGGGAGCTGTTTTTT

d_call: .
j_call: TRBJ2-2
v_call: TRBV18
clone_size: .
cdr3_aa: CASSPTSDGELFF
cdr3_nt: TGTGCCAGCTCACCAACCAGTGACGGGGAGCTGTTTTTT

d_call: .
j_call: TRBJ2-3
v_call: TRBV20-1
clone_size: once
cdr3_aa: CSASASTDTQYF
cdr3_nt: TGCAGTGCTAGTGCTTCCACAGATACGCAGTATTTT

d_call: TRBD2
j_call: TRBJ2-7
v_call: TRBV3-1/TRBV3-2
clone_size: .
cdr3_aa: CASSQGGSMYF
cdr3_nt: TGTGCCAGCAGCCAAGGCGGGAGTATGTACTTC

d_call: .
j_call: TRBJ2-6
v_call: TRBV4-2
clone_size: .
cdr3_aa: CASSQDILWGANVLTF
cdr3_nt: TGTGCCAGCAGCCAAGATATCCTCTGGGGGGCCAACGTCCTGACTTTC

d_call: .
j_call: TRBJ1-2
v_call: TRBV7-9
clone_size: .
cdr3_aa: CASRPRGGYYGYTF
cdr3_nt: TGTGCCAGCAGACCCCGAGGGGGGTACTATGGCTACACCTTC

d_call: .
j_call: TRBJ1-2
v_call: TRBV4-3
clone_size: .
cdr3_aa: CASSQERTYGYTF
cdr3_nt: TGCGCCAGCAGCCAAGAAAGGACTTATGGCTACACCTTC

d_call: .
j_call: TRBJ2-2
v_call: TRBV7-3
clone_size: few
cdr3_aa: CASSSAPGGELFF
cdr3_nt: TGTGCCAGCAGCTCAGCTCCGGGTGGGGAGCTGTTTTTT

d_call: .
j_call: TRBJ2-3
v_call: TRBV11-2
clone_size: .
cdr3_aa: CASSFSGTDTQYF
cdr3_nt: TGTGCCAGCAGCTTCTCGGGCACAGATACGCAGTATTTT